The 9 T cell receptor beta chains in this list originate from one sample, sequenced in a study of blood T cells in healthy people across ages. The authors ran a second PCR of about 6 to 11 cycles using a sample-barcoded 5' primer and a J-beta primer mix. A single record per CDR3 protein comes from TCRdb applying MiXCR to the 5' RACE reads. This table holds hundreds of thousands of distinct CDR3 sequences, around 45% found once. The sequenced sample consisted of blood. These receptors originate from a man aged 60 to 69 in good health.

The count of this clonotype is one. V gene TRBV6-1 combines with J gene TRBJ2-5; 8 positions agree with TRBD2. CDR1 is MNHNS, CDR2 SASEGT, per germline. CDR3 length: 15 amino acids. With V trimmed by 6 bases and J by 4 bases, 10 bases remained unmatched. DNA of the CDR3: TGTGCCAGCAGGGCCGGGACTAGTGGGAGAGAGACCCAGTACTTC. It encodes CASRAGTSGRETQYF.

This clonotype was recorded once. The chain joins TRBV11-3 to TRBJ2-1; a weak D match, TRBD1 (6 bases). From germline, CDR1 is SGHNT and CDR2 YENEEA. This CDR3 contains 15 residues. Trimming stripped 1 base from V and 5 bases from J, with 12 bases between. The CDR3 loop reads CASSLVNRENNEQFF. The CDR3 DNA is TGTGCCAGCAGCTTAGTTAACAGGGAAAACAATGAGCAGTTCTTC.

There are a few counts of this clonotype. The V call is TRBV20-1, the J call TRBJ2-3, with 8 bases lining up with TRBD1. Germline V gene sequence: CDR1 DFQATT, CDR2 SNEGSKA (reference sequence). The CDR3 loop spans 14 amino acids. The CDR3 region has the DNA TGCACCGCTACCCCAGGGGGCTCCACAGATACGCAGTATTTT. It yields the protein CTATPGGSTDTQYF.

The CDR3 region is CASRGDRPVISGANVLTF. The DNA of the CDR3 is TGTGCCAGCAGGGGGGACAGGCCCGTTATCTCTGGGGCCAACGTCCTGACTTTC. The chain uses TRBV2 and TRBJ2-6, with 8 nucleotides matching TRBD1. CDR1 is SNHLY and CDR2 is FYNNEI in the germline V gene. J gave up 0 bases and V 6 bases, and 10 bases lay outside the gene matches. This CDR3 has 18 amino acids.

J is TRBJ2-3 and V is TRBV27; D remains unclear. There are 13 residues in the CDR3. Between the trimmed V and J ends, which lost 5 bases and 9 bases, there was a span of 15 bases. CDR1 and CDR2 from the germline V gene are MNHEY and SMNVEV (reference sequence). The CDR3 sequence: CASSVTGPSTQYF. The CDR3 coding sequence is TGTGCCAGCAGTGTAACGGGCCCTTCAACGCAGTATTTT.

The chain links TRBV2 to TRBJ2-1; D remains unclear. The CDR3 totals 14 residues. V lost 3 bases and J lost 2, with 8 bases in between. Germline V gene sequence: CDR1 SNHLY, CDR2 FYNNEI. CDR3 DNA sequence: TGTGCCAGCAGTGAGGAGCTAGCCTACAATGAGCAGTTCTTC. This gives the protein CASSEELAYNEQFF.

Comments on this clonotype: One base away lies a much larger clone, so this may be a sequencing read error. The chain links TRBV16 to TRBJ2-1, with 11 bases that match TRBD2. Per germline, CDR1 KGHSY and CDR2 FQNENV. The CDR3 sequence is 14 residues long. The junction had 5 bases not matched to a gene; V was cut back by 8 bases and J by 5 bases. This chain's CDR3 is CASGRLAGNNEQFF. In nucleotides, the CDR3 is TGTGCCAGCGGCCGACTAGCGGGGAACAATGAGCAGTTCTTC.

This clonotype has a handful of counts. The chain carries TRBV14 and TRBJ2-3; D may be TRBD1 or TRBD2 (5 bases each). The V gene's germline CDR1 is SGHDN and CDR2 FVKESK. This CDR3 comprises 16 residues. The V gene lost 1 base and the J gene lost 0 bases, with 11 bases spanning the gap. This CDR3 reads CASSQGWGSSTDTQYF. Written as DNA, the CDR3 is TGTGCCAGCAGCCAAGGCTGGGGGTCGAGCACAGATACGCAGTATTTT.

V and J are TRBV20-1 and TRBJ2-3; tentative D call: TRBD1 (7 bases). V was trimmed by 1 base and J by 2 bases, leaving 19 bases between them. The CDR3 extends over 17 amino acids. Per the germline V gene, CDR1 is DFQATT and CDR2 is SNEGSKA (reference sequence). This CDR3 reads CSARGGRQGGNTDTQYF. DNA for the CDR3: TGCAGTGCTAGAGGGGGTCGACAGGGAGGAAACACAGATACGCAGTATTTT.